This is a list of T cell receptor beta chains from one sample in a study of CD8 T cells in Susac syndrome. TCRdb itself ran the immunoSEQ multiplex PCR reads through MiXCR, one entry per CDR3 protein. The sample includes approximately 300,000 distinct CDR3 sequences, 70% to 90% seen only once; the top ten take roughly 0.21%. The sample taken for sequencing was CD8+ T cells from PBMCs. The receptors here all came from a human donor with multiple sclerosis. Both conserved end residues are part of each CDR3. The D gene is left open where the match is weak. Part of the rows lack a size; the others show once, few, many or a class for expanded clones.

D	V	J	size	DNA	CDR3
NA	TRBV6-5	TRBJ1-4	once	TGTGCCAGCAGACCCGGACGGGATACTAATGAAAAACTGTTTTTT	CASRPGRDTNEKLFF
TRBD1	TRBV7-2	TRBJ2-7	once	TGTGCCAGCAACCCGACAGGGGACCCCTACGAGCAGTACTTC	CASNPTGDPYEQYF
TRBD2	TRBV4-3	TRBJ2-2	NA	TGCGCCAGCAGCCATCCACTAGCGGGAGGGTCGAACACCGGGGAGCTGTTTTTT	CASSHPLAGGSNTGELFF
NA	TRBV4-3	TRBJ2-7	NA	TGCGCCAGCAGCCATTCATGGACGGGAGCCTACGAGCAGTACTTC	CASSHSWTGAYEQYF
NA	TRBV3-1	TRBJ1-1	NA	TGTGCCAGCAGCCAAGTCCCATACAGGAGAAACACTGAAGCTTTCTTT	CASSQVPYRRNTEAFF
TRBD2	TRBV7-9	TRBJ2-7	NA	TGTGCCAGCAGCCCGCCGAGCGGGAGGTACTCCTACGAGCAGTACTTC	CASSPPSGRYSYEQYF
TRBD2	TRBV6-2/TRBV6-3	TRBJ2-1	NA	TGTGCCAGCAGCCCTAGGGGGACTAGCGGGAGGGCCACCAATGAGCAGTTCTTC	CASSPRGTSGRATNEQFF
NA	TRBV7-9	TRBJ2-5	NA	TGTGCCAGCAGCGCCAAATTCCAGCGGCTCCAAGAGACCCAGTACTTC	CASSAKFQRLQETQYF
TRBD2	TRBV27	TRBJ2-3	NA	TGTGCCAGCACCACCCTGGGAGGGGCTGATTTTATAGCAGATACGCAGTATTTT	CASTTLGGADFIADTQYF
NA	TRBV14	TRBJ1-1	NA	TGTGCCAGCAGCCAAGTCGGAGAAGGTGAAGCTTTCTTT	CASSQVGEGEAFF
NA	TRBV28	TRBJ1-6	NA	TGTGCCAGCAGTTTCGCTACCAGCTCCTATAATTCACCCCTCCACTTT	CASSFATSSYNSPLHF
TRBD2	TRBV29-1	TRBJ2-3	NA	TGCAGCGTTGCCTTACTCCCACTAGCGGGAAAGGTGGTTTGGACAGATACGCAGTATTTT	CSVALLPLAGKVVWTDTQYF
TRBD2	TRBV11-2	TRBJ2-3	NA	TGTGCCAGCAGCCCTGACCCTAGCGGGAGGGCAGATACGCAGTATTTT	CASSPDPSGRADTQYF
NA	TRBV7-9	TRBJ2-3	NA	TGTGCCAGCAGAACCACGTTCTACAGTTCGGATACGCAGTATTTT	CASRTTFYSSDTQYF
NA	TRBV19	TRBJ2-1	NA	TGTGCCAGTAGTATCAGTAGTACATACAATGAGCAGTTCTTC	CASSISSTYNEQFF
NA	TRBV28	TRBJ2-7	NA	TGTGCCAGCAGTTTTTACCCCCAAACGAGACACCACCTTTACGAGCAGTACTTC	CASSFYPQTRHHLYEQYF
NA	TRBV7-9	TRBJ2-2	NA	TGTGCCAGCAGTAATGGACAGAACACCGGGGAGCTGTTTTTT	CASSNGQNTGELFF
TRBD2	TRBV19	TRBJ2-5	once	TGTGCCAGTAGTACTTATTGGGGACTAGCGGGACGAAGCCAAGAGACCCAGTACTTC	CASSTYWGLAGRSQETQYF
NA	TRBV12-3/TRBV12-4	TRBJ2-7	NA	TGTGCCAGCAGTCCTTCAGGGGCCGAGCAGTACTTC	CASSPSGAEQYF
TRBD1	TRBV6-1	TRBJ1-5	few	TGTGCCAGCAGTGAATGGCAGGGGGCTAATCAGCCCCAGCATTTT	CASSEWQGANQPQHF
NA	TRBV4-3	TRBJ1-4	NA	TGCGCCAGCAGCCAAGATACAGGGCAGCTTAATGAAAAACTGTTTTTT	CASSQDTGQLNEKLFF
NA	TRBV27	TRBJ2-7	NA	TGTGCCAGCAGTTTTGTATACGGGAGCTCCTACGAGCAGTACTTC	CASSFVYGSSYEQYF
NA	TRBV6-5	TRBJ1-4	NA	TGTGCCAGCAGGTCAACAGCGACAACTAATGAAAAACTGTTTTTT	CASRSTATTNEKLFF
TRBD1	TRBV7-8	TRBJ2-5	NA	TGTGCCAGCAGCGTTTCCGGGACAGAAGAGACCCAGTACTTC	CASSVSGTEETQYF
NA	TRBV28	TRBJ2-1	NA	TGTGCCAGCAGTTTACAGGGAATCTCCTACAATGAGCAGTTCTTC	CASSLQGISYNEQFF
NA	TRBV5-1	TRBJ2-7	NA	TGCGCCAGCAGCTCGGGAGTCGGTGGGGACGAGCAGTACTTC	CASSSGVGGDEQYF
NA	TRBV20-1	TRBJ1-2	NA	TGCAGTGCTATGTTGCCGGAGGGGATGTACTATGGCTACACCTTC	CSAMLPEGMYYGYTF
NA	TRBV6-2/TRBV6-3	TRBJ2-7	many	TGTGCCAGCAGTTCGACCTACGAGCAGTACTTC	CASSSTYEQYF
NA	TRBV13	TRBJ2-5	NA	TGTGCCAGCAGCGTACGGGTAGTGGAGACCCAGTACTTC	CASSVRVVETQYF